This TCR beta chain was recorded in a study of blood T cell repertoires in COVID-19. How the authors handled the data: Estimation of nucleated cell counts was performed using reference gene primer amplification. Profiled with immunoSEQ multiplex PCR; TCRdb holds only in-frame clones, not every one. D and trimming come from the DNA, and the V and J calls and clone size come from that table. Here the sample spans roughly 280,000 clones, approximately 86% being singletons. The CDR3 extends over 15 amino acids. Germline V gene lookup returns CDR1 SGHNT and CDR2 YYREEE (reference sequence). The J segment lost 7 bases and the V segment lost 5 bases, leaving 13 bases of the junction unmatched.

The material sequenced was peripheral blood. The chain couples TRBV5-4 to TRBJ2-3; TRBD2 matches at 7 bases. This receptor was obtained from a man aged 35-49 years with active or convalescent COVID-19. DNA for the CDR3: TGTGCCAGCAGTAACTCTCCGGGACTAACTTATACGCAGTATTTT. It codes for CASSNSPGLTYTQYF. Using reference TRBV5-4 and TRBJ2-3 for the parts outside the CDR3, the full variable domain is ETGVTQSPTHLIKTRGQQVTLRCSSQSGHNTVSWYQQALGQGPQFIFQYYREEENGRGNFPPRFSGLQFPNYSSELNVNALELDDSALYLCASSNSPGLTYTQYFGPGTRLTVL.